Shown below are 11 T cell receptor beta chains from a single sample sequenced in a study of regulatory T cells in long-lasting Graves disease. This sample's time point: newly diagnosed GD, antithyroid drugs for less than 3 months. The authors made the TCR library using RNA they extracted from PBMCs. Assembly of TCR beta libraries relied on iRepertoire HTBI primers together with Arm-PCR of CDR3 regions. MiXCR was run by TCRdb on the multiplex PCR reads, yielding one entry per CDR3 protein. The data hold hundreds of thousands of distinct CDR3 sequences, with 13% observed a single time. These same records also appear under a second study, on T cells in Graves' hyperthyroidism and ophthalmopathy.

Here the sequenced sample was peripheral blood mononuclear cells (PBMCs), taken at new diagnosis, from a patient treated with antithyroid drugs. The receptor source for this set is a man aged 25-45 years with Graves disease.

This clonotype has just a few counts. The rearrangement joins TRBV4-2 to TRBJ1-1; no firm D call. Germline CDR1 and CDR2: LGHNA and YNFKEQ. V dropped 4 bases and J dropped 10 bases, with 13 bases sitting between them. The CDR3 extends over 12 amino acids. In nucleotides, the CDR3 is TGTGCCAGCAGCCCCCAGGACGGTTCAGCTTTCTTT. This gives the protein CASSPQDGSAFF.

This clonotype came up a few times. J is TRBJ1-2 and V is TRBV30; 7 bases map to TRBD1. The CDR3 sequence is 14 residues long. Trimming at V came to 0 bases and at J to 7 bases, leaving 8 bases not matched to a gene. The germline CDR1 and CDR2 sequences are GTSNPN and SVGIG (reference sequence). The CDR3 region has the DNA TGTGCCTGGAGTGTACGTCGACAGGGAATTGGCTACACCTTC. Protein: CAWSVRRQGIGYTF. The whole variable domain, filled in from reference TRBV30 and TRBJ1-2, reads SQTIHQWPATLVQPVGSPLSLECTVEGTSNPNLYWYRQAAGRGLQLLFYSVGIGQISSEVPQNLSASRPQDRQFILSSKKLLLSDSGFYLCAWSVRRQGIGYTFGSGTRLTVV.

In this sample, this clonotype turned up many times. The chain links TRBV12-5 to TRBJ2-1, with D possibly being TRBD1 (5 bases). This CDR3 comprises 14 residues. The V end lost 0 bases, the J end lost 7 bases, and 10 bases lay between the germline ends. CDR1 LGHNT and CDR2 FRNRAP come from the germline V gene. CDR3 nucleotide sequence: TGTGCTAGTGGTTTGGTATTCAGGGTTAATGAGCAGTTCTTC. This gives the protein CASGLVFRVNEQFF.

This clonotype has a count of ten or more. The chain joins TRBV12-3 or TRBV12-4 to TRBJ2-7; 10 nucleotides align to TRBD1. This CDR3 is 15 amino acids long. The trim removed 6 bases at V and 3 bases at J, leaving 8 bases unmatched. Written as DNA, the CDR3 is TGTGCCAGCAGCAACCGGGACAGGGGTCACTACGAGCAGTACTTC. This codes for CASSNRDRGHYEQYF.

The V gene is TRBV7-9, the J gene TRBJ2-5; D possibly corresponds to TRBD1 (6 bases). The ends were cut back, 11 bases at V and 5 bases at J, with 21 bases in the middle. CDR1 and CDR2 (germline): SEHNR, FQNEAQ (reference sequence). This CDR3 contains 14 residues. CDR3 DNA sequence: TGTGCCGTAAAGCGAGCAGGGGAAATGGAGACCCAGTACTTC. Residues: CAVKRAGEMETQYF.

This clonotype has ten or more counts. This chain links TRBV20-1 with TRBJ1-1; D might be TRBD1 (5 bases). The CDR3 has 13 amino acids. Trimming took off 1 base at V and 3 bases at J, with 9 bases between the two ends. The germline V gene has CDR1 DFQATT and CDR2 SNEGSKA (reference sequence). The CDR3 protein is CSARGRGHTEAFF. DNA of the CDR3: TGCAGTGCTAGAGGTAGGGGCCACACTGAAGCTTTCTTT.

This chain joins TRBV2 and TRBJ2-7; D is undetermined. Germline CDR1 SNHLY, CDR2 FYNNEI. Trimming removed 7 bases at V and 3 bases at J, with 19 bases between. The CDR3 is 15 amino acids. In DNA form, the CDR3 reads TGTGCCAGCATCGCAGAAGGTTCCTCACTCTACGAGCAGTACTTC. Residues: CASIAEGSSLYEQYF.

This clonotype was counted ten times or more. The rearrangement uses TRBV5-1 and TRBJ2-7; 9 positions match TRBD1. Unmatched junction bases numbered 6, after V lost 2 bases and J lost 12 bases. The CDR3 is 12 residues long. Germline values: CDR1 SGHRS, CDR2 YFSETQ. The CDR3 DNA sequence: TGCGCCAGCAGCTTATTACAGGGGGCGGCGTACTTC. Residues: CASSLLQGAAYF. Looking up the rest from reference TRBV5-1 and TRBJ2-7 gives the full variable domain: KAGVTQTPRYLIKTRGQQVTLSCSPISGHRSVSWYQQTPGQGLQFLFEYFSETQRNKGNFPGRFSGRQFSNSRSEMNVSTLELGDSALYLCASSLLQGAAYFGPGTRLTVT.

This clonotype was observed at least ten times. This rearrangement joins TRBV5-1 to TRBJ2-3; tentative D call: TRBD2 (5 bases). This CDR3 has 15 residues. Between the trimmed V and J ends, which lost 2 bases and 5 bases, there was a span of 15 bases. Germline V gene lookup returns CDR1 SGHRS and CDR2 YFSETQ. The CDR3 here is CASSFDGETVDTQYF. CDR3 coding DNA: TGCGCCAGCAGCTTCGACGGGGAGACGGTAGATACGCAGTATTTT.

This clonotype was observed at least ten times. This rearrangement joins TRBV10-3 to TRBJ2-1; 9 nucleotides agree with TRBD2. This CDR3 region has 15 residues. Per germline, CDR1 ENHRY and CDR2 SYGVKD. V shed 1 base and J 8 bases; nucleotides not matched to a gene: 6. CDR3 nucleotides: TGTGCCATCAGTGAGTTTAGCGGGAGTGTCGATGAGCAGTTCTTC. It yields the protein CAISEFSGSVDEQFF.

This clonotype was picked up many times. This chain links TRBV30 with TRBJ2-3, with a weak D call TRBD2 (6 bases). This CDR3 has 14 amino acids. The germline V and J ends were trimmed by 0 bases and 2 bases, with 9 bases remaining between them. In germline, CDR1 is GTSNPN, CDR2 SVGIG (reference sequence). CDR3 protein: CAWSVGGITDTQYF. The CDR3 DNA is TGTGCCTGGAGTGTGGGCGGGATCACAGATACGCAGTATTTT.